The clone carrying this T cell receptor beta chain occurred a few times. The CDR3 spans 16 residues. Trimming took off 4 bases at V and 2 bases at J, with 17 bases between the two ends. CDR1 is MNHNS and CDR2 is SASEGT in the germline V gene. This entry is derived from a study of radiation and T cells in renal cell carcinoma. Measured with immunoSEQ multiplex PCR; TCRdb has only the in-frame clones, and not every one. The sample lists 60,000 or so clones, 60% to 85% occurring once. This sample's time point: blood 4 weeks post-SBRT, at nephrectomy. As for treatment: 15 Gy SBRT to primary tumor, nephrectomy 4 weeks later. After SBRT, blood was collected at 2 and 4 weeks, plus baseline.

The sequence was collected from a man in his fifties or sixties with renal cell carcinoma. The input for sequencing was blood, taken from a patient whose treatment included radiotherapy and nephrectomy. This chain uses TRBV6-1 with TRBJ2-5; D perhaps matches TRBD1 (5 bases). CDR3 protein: CASSATSGSGQETQYF. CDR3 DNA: TGTGCCAGCAGTGCTACGTCAGGGTCCGGACAAGAGACCCAGTACTTC.